What follows are 21 T cell receptor beta chains derived from one specimen sequenced in a study of prognosis after radiotherapy for stage I lung cancer. The authors amplified TCR beta CDR3 from genomic DNA using two-round multiplex PCR. The first PCR round targeted every TRBV and TRBJ gene with specific primers. TCRdb processed the multiplex PCR reads anew with MiXCR; each CDR3 protein has one entry. The sample lists more than 9,500 distinct CDR3 sequences, 35% seen once, with under 70% in the top ten. Sequencing used PBMCs, obtained before or after stereotactic body radiation therapy (not recorded which). All receptors derive from a donor aged 50 or older with non-small cell lung cancer.

This clonotype turned up a few times. This CDR3 is CAWSLVGKRDEKLFF. Written as DNA, the CDR3 is TGTGCCTGGAGTCTGGTGGGGAAGAGGGATGAAAAACTGTTTTTT. The chain links TRBV30 to TRBJ1-4; D is undetermined. Germline V gene data show CDR1 as GTSNPN and CDR2 as SVGIG (reference sequence). V lost 2 bases and J lost 6, with 16 bases in between. The CDR3 extends over 15 amino acids.

The chain is built from TRBV6-1 and TRBJ2-7; possibly TRBD1 for D (6 bases). V lost 8 bases and J lost 2, with 19 bases in between. The CDR3 is 15 amino acids. CDR1 and CDR2 from the germline V gene are MNHNS and SASEGT. The CDR3 here is CASQDNRVGPYEQYF. CDR3 in DNA: TGTGCCAGCCAGGACAACAGGGTAGGGCCCTACGAGCAGTACTTC.

In its sample, this clonotype was seen many times. Here the CDR3 reads CASSPPGYEGYF. The CDR3 region has the DNA TGTGCCAGCAGCCCTCCCGGATATGAAGGGTACTTC. This chain joins TRBV6-1 and TRBJ2-7, with unresolved D. V was clipped by 6 bases and J by 12 bases, with 18 bases between them. Germline V gene lookup returns CDR1 MNHNS and CDR2 SASEGT. The CDR3 runs 12 residues.

By sample share, this clonotype is medium-sized (0.01 to 0.1%). The chain links TRBV12-3 or TRBV12-4 to TRBJ1-6; no firm D call. The CDR3 spans 12 residues. Between the trimmed V and J ends, which lost 5 bases and 7 bases, there was a span of 6 bases. CDR3 sequence: CASSLKNSPLHF. CDR3 coding DNA: TGTGCCAGCAGTCTGAAGAATTCACCCCTCCACTTT.

This clonotype was counted ten times or more. The chain joins TRBV4-2 to TRBJ2-1, with unresolved D. V lost 0 bases and J lost 4, with 7 bases in between. Looked up from germline, CDR1 is LGHNA and CDR2 is YNFKEQ. CDR3 length: 14 residues. CDR3 nucleotide sequence: TGTGCCAGCAGCCAAGATAAGGTTTACAATGAGCAGTTCTTC. This translates into CASSQDKVYNEQFF.

The table lists this clonotype with many counts. This chain connects TRBV7-3 to TRBJ2-7, with 7 bases lining up with TRBD2. CDR1 and CDR2 from the germline V gene are SGHTA and FQGTGA. The CDR3 is made up of 15 amino acids. V lost 0 bases, J lost 0 bases, and 2 bases stayed unmatched. The CDR3 DNA reads as TGTGCCAGCAGCTTAACTAGCGGGTACTCCTACGAGCAGTACTTC. Translating it yields CASSLTSGYSYEQYF.

Turning to this clonotype: A far larger clone is only one base removed, so a read error is likely. The chain joins TRBV18 to TRBJ2-5; D is possibly TRBD2 (5 bases). The CDR3 has 14 residues. Germline CDR1 is KGHSH and CDR2 is LQKENI. V was trimmed by 1 base and J by 11 bases, leaving 17 bases between them. CDR3 nucleotides: TGTGCCAGCTCACCACAAGAGGGTGTTAATGAGCAGTACTTC. Translated: CASSPQEGVNEQYF.

This clonotype appeared many times. The chain links TRBV4-1 to TRBJ1-4; possible D gene TRBD1, 6 bases. The V end was cut by 4 bases, the J end by 5 bases, with 11 bases between. The CDR3 is made up of 14 amino acids. CDR1 and CDR2 from the germline V gene are MGHRA and YSYEKL. This CDR3 is CASSPGHGNEKLFF. CDR3 DNA sequence: TGCGCCAGCAGCCCGGGACACGGAAATGAAAAACTGTTTTTT.

The chain combines TRBV12-3 or TRBV12-4 with TRBJ2-1; 13 nucleotides match TRBD2. The CDR3 is 15 amino acids. Germline trimming cut 5 bases from V and 7 bases from J; bases unmatched to any gene: 5. This CDR3 is CASSPGLAGLNEQFF. In DNA form, the CDR3 reads TGTGCCAGCAGTCCGGGACTAGCGGGACTAAATGAGCAGTTCTTC.

On this clonotype: Given a far larger clone just one base away, this is likely a sequencing read error. This chain joins TRBV2 and TRBJ2-3, with a possible D match to TRBD2 (6 bases). Trimming cost V 6 bases and J 5 bases, with 15 bases left between them. Germline loops: CDR1 SNHLY, CDR2 FYNNEI. The CDR3 length is 14 residues. The CDR3 here is CASSLGLNEDTQYF. The CDR3 DNA sequence: TGTGCCAGCAGCCTGGGACTCAATGAAGATACGCAGTATTTT.

Many counts were recorded for this clonotype. The V and J genes are TRBV12-3 or TRBV12-4 and TRBJ2-5, with TRBD2 identical over 7 bases. This CDR3 region has 17 residues. The V gene end was trimmed by 8 bases and the J gene end by 0 bases; junction bases not matched to a gene: 15. CDR3 DNA sequence: TGTGCCAGCGCAACTCCCCTGGGGGGGGGACACCAAGAGACCCAGTACTTC. Its translation is CASATPLGGGHQETQYF.

The chain has TRBV7-2 and TRBJ2-1, with D tentatively TRBD2 (5 bases). With 0 bases removed from V and 9 bases from J, the gap between germline ends came to 9 bases. Germline CDR1 SGHTA, CDR2 FQGNSA. The CDR3 runs 13 residues. CDR3 nucleotide sequence: TGTGCCAGCAGCTTAGCCGGGCGGGTTGAGCAGTTCTTC. It yields the protein CASSLAGRVEQFF. The full variable domain, in which reference TRBV7-2 and TRBJ2-1 provide the parts outside the CDR3, is GAGVSQSPSNKVTEKGKDVELRCDPISGHTALYWYRQSLGQGLEFLIYFQGNSAPDKSGLPSDRFSAERTGGSVSTLTIQRTQQEDSAVYLCASSLAGRVEQFFGPGTRLTVL.

This clonotype is medium-sized by share. The chain links TRBV6-2 or TRBV6-3 to TRBJ2-2; D is perhaps TRBD1 or TRBD2 (7 bases each). V dropped 6 bases and J dropped 3 bases, with 14 bases sitting between them. CDR1 is MNHEY, CDR2 SVGEGT, per germline. The CDR3 is 15 residues long. The CDR3 region is CASRPGGADTGELFF. CDR3 sequence (DNA): TGTGCCAGCAGACCAGGGGGGGCCGACACCGGGGAGCTGTTTTTT.

The chain combines TRBV19 with TRBJ2-1; 7 nucleotides align to TRBD2. The CDR3 sequence is 15 residues long. With 6 bases clipped from V and 4 bases from J, the junction kept 9 bases outside the gene matches. Germline lookup yields CDR1 LNHDA and CDR2 SQIVND (reference sequence). The CDR3 sequence: CASRTTGGSYNEQFF. In DNA form, the CDR3 reads TGTGCCAGTAGAACGACTGGCGGGAGTTACAATGAGCAGTTCTTC.

This clonotype came up many times. This chain connects TRBV28 to TRBJ2-1, with D possibly being TRBD1 (6 bases). V lost 2 bases, J lost 5 bases, and 10 bases lay in between. The CDR3 runs to 14 residues. The germline V gene encodes CDR1 MDHEN and CDR2 SYDVKM. DNA of the CDR3: TGTGCCAGCAGTTTACGGCAGGGGAACAATGAGCAGTTCTTC. This encodes CASSLRQGNNEQFF.

This clonotype was seen a few times. The chain couples TRBV15 to TRBJ1-5, with D possibly being TRBD1 (6 bases). The germline V and J ends were trimmed by 0 bases and 5 bases, with 14 bases remaining between them. Germline CDR1 reads LNHNV; CDR2 reads YYDKDF (reference sequence). The CDR3 extends over 16 amino acids. The CDR3 reads CATSRDFRGGDQPQHF. The DNA of the CDR3 is TGTGCCACCAGCAGAGATTTTCGAGGGGGGGATCAGCCCCAGCATTTT.

Many counts were recorded for this clonotype. This chain joins TRBV5-6 and TRBJ1-3; weak D call: TRBD1 (6 bases). Trimming pared 1 base from V and 2 bases from J, leaving 10 bases between. Germline V gene lookup returns CDR1 SGHDT and CDR2 YYEEEE. The CDR3 contains 15 residues. The CDR3 sequence: CASSLTGQPGNTIYF. CDR3 in DNA: TGTGCCAGCAGCTTGACAGGGCAGCCTGGAAACACCATATATTTT.

As for this clonotype: A far larger clone is a single base away, which makes a read error likely. The chain couples TRBV6-8 to TRBJ2-3, with D perhaps matching TRBD2 (5 bases). This CDR3 comprises 16 residues. The germline CDR1 and CDR2 sequences are MNHGY and SAAAGT. The V gene lost 7 bases and the J gene lost 4 bases, with 21 bases spanning the gap. For the CDR3, the DNA is TGTGCCAGCACCCCAAGAAGGGAGTCCTGGGCAGATACGCAGTATTTT. Protein product: CASTPRRESWADTQYF.

This clonotype has a count of ten or more. J is TRBJ2-1 and V is TRBV19; 9 bases are a match to TRBD2. CDR1 is LNHDA and CDR2 is SQIVND in the germline V gene (reference sequence). J was trimmed by 4 bases and V by 5 bases; bases with no gene match: 9. CDR3 size: 16 residues. The CDR3 protein is CASSPVTLAGYNEQFF. The CDR3 coding sequence is TGTGCCAGTAGTCCGGTCACCCTAGCGGGGTACAATGAGCAGTTCTTC.

This rearrangement joins TRBV5-1 to TRBJ2-5, with D unresolved. The V gene's germline CDR1 is SGHRS and CDR2 YFSETQ. V lost 4 bases and J lost 5, with 12 bases in between. CDR3 length: 13 residues. Here the CDR3 reads CASSETGWETQYF. The CDR3 DNA sequence: TGCGCCAGCAGCGAAACCGGGTGGGAGACCCAGTACTTC.

Remarks on this clonotype: Given a far larger clone just one base away, this is likely a sequencing read error. The chain is built from TRBV6-2 or TRBV6-3 and TRBJ2-5; TRBD2 matches 10 bases. The CDR3 covers 16 residues. Germline V gene lookup returns CDR1 MNHEY and CDR2 SVGEGT. The CDR3 spells CASSYNGLAVQDTQYF. The CDR3 coding sequence is TGTGCCAGCAGTTACAACGGACTAGCGGTCCAAGATACCCAGTACTTC.